Each of the 16 T cell receptor beta chains below was sequenced from the same sample in a study of T cells after yellow fever vaccination. TCRdb fed the 5' RACE reads into MiXCR, producing one record per CDR3 protein. The sample holds around 400,000 distinct CDR3 sequences, approximately 10% seen once. This specimen was PBMCs, taken on the day of the first yellow fever vaccination. The receptors shown here come from a man younger than 35 who received the YFV17D yellow fever vaccine.

This clonotype was detected ten times or more. The V and J genes are TRBV24-1 and TRBJ2-7; no firm D call. The CDR3 consists of 15 residues. The germline V gene encodes CDR1 KGHDR and CDR2 SFDVKD. V lost 0 bases and J lost 2, with 10 bases in between. The CDR3 coding sequence is TGTGCCACCAGTGATTTGCAAGTTCAGCCCTACGAGCAGTACGTC. Translated, it gives CATSDLQVQPYEQYV.

This clonotype was counted between two and nine times. The rearrangement uses TRBV5-6 and TRBJ2-3, with D possibly TRBD2 on 7 matching bases. The germline V gene has CDR1 SGHDT and CDR2 YYEEEE. Trimming shortened V by 2 bases and J by 3 bases, and 13 bases separated the two germline ends. There are 15 residues in the CDR3. CDR3 DNA sequence: TGTGCCAGCAGCTTCGACAGGCGGGGGACAGATACGCAGTATTTT. Translated, it gives CASSFDRRGTDTQYF.

Many counts were recorded for this clonotype. The rearrangement uses TRBV7-8 and TRBJ2-7; D possibly corresponds to TRBD1 (5 bases). Trimming took off 2 bases at V and 3 bases at J, with 8 bases between the two ends. The CDR3 runs to 13 residues. In germline, CDR1 is SGHVS, CDR2 FQNEAQ. CDR3 coding DNA: TGTGCCAGCAGCTTATCGACAGACTACGAGCAGTACTTC. Its translation: CASSLSTDYEQYF.

In this sample, this clonotype turned up a few times. CDR3 sequence (DNA): TGTGCCAGCAGTTTATATCCGGGCTACGAGCAGTACGTC. Its translation: CASSLYPGYEQYV. The rearrangement uses TRBV28 and TRBJ2-7; D gene uncertain. Trimming cost V 1 base and J 3 bases, with 7 bases left between them. Germline loops: CDR1 MDHEN, CDR2 SYDVKM. The CDR3 length is 13 residues.

The V and J genes are TRBV13 and TRBJ2-6; 7 nucleotides line up with TRBD2. The germline CDR1 and CDR2 sequences are PRHDT and FYEKMQ (reference sequence). CDR3 size: 18 residues. The V gene end was trimmed by 0 bases and the J gene end by 4 bases; junction bases not matched to a gene: 9. CDR3 protein: CASSLGPGAGQGANVLTF. The CDR3 coding sequence is TGTGCCAGCAGCTTAGGCCCCGGAGCGGGGCAAGGGGCCAACGTCCTGACTTTC.

At least ten counts were recorded for this clonotype. This chain links TRBV5-1 with TRBJ1-2, with D unclear. There are 14 residues in the CDR3. With 4 bases removed from V and 2 bases from J, the gap between germline ends came to 12 bases. Germline V gene data show CDR1 as SGHRS and CDR2 as YFSETQ. The CDR3 DNA follows: TGCGCCAGCAGCCCCCAGGAGGGCAACTATGGCTACACCTTC. This gives the protein CASSPQEGNYGYTF. Full variable domain (outside the CDR3, taken from reference TRBV5-1 and TRBJ1-2): KAGVTQTPRYLIKTRGQQVTLSCSPISGHRSVSWYQQTPGQGLQFLFEYFSETQRNKGNFPGRFSGRQFSNSRSEMNVSTLELGDSALYLCASSPQEGNYGYTFGSGTRLTVV.

CDR3: CSAPSGWSYEQYF. Here the CDR3 DNA reads TGCAGTGCTCCCAGCGGTTGGTCCTACGAGCAGTACTTC. The V gene is TRBV20-1, the J gene TRBJ2-7, with D perhaps matching TRBD2 (5 bases). Germline V gene data show CDR1 as DFQATT and CDR2 as SNEGSKA (reference sequence). Trimming took 5 bases from V and 1 from J, leaving 12 bases between them. The CDR3 is made up of 13 amino acids.

This clonotype occurred a few times. The CDR3 nucleotides read TGTGCCAGCAGTTACGGCCATCGTAGGGGGACAGATACGCAGTATTTT. The encoded protein is CASSYGHRRGTDTQYF. The chain links TRBV6-5 to TRBJ2-3; maybe TRBD1 (6 bases). Looked up from germline, CDR1 is MNHEY and CDR2 is SVGAGI. The V end lost 2 bases, the J end lost 3 bases, and 15 bases lay between the germline ends. The CDR3 sequence is 16 residues long.

The chain uses TRBV18 and TRBJ2-3; the D is unclear. Germline assignment: CDR1 KGHSH and CDR2 LQKENI. The CDR3 consists of 13 residues. The V end was cut by 3 bases, the J end by 10 bases, with 14 bases between. The CDR3 protein is CASSPNVPEAQYF. CDR3 in DNA: TGTGCCAGCTCACCCAACGTCCCCGAGGCGCAGTATTTT.

This clonotype showed up just a few times. The chain is built from TRBV20-1 and TRBJ2-6, with a weak D call TRBD2 (6 bases). The germline CDR1 and CDR2 sequences are DFQATT and SNEGSKA (reference sequence). The CDR3 has 16 residues. V lost 6 bases and J lost 0, with 15 bases in between. CDR3 bases: TGCAGTGCCCCTAGGGACGGGAGCTCTGGGGCCAACGTCCTGACTTTC. Protein: CSAPRDGSSGANVLTF.

The chain is built from TRBV6-5 and TRBJ2-3, with D tentatively TRBD2 (6 bases). Trimming left V 2 bases short and J 2 bases short, with 20 bases between. The CDR3 is 18 residues long. Germline loops: CDR1 MNHEY, CDR2 SVGAGI. The CDR3 loop is CASSYLAQTVTNTDTQYF. The CDR3 nucleotides read TGTGCCAGCAGTTACCTAGCGCAGACCGTTACAAACACAGATACGCAGTATTTT.

This clonotype was counted between two and nine times. The chain uses TRBV12-3 or TRBV12-4 and TRBJ2-7; no definite D call. Trimming took 5 bases from V and 2 from J, leaving 10 bases between them. The CDR3 is made up of 13 amino acids. CDR3 residues: CASSTYPTYEQYV. The CDR3, as DNA: TGTGCCAGCAGTACATACCCTACCTACGAGCAGTACGTC.

The chain has TRBV20-1 and TRBJ1-4; D is ambiguous. V gave up 3 bases and J gave up 3 bases, with 8 bases separating them. In germline, CDR1 is DFQATT, CDR2 SNEGSKA (reference sequence). This CDR3 comprises 13 residues. This chain's CDR3 is CSASTVANEKLFF. CDR3 coding DNA: TGCAGTGCTAGCACGGTTGCTAATGAAAAACTGTTTTTT.

Many counts were recorded for this clonotype. J is TRBJ1-6 and V is TRBV7-9, with D hard to call. Between the trimmed V and J ends, which lost 0 bases and 9 bases, there was a span of 9 bases. The CDR3 totals 14 residues. Looked up from germline, CDR1 is SEHNR and CDR2 is FQNEAQ (reference sequence). In DNA, the CDR3 is TGTGCCAGCAGCTTAGCCGGGGTCGCTTCACCCCTCCACTTT. This gives the protein CASSLAGVASPLHF.

This clonotype was counted at least ten times. The chain uses TRBV7-2 and TRBJ1-5; tentatively, D is TRBD1 (6 bases). Trimming removed 5 bases from V and 4 bases from J, with 9 bases in between. CDR1 and CDR2 (germline): SGHTA, FQGNSA. The CDR3 loop spans 13 amino acids. CDR3 residues: CASSLDRNQPQHF. The CDR3 DNA follows: TGTGCCAGCAGCCTGGACAGAAATCAGCCCCAGCATTTT.

This clonotype was seen a few times. This chain uses TRBV6-5 with TRBJ1-6; 9 nucleotides line up with TRBD1. Germline trimming cut 5 bases from V and 12 bases from J; bases unmatched to any gene: 8. The CDR3 runs 14 residues. Germline CDR1 is MNHEY and CDR2 is SVGAGI. CDR3 nucleotides: TGTGCCAGCAGTATCCGGGACAGGGCTCTACCCCTCCACTTT. Amino acids: CASSIRDRALPLHF.